This passage covers 30 T cell receptor beta chains from one sample sequenced in a study of blood T cell repertoires in COVID-19. The data were produced by immunoSEQ multiplex PCR, yet TCRdb's version contains in-frame clones alone and is incomplete. This repertoire shows over 150,000 clones, approximately 88% found once; its top ten account for roughly 3.2%. The source material was PBMCs or T cells enriched from blood (not recorded which). The receptor source for this set is a woman between 25 and 40 years old who had recovered from COVID-19.

This clone was recorded once. V gene TRBV9 combines with J gene TRBJ2-6, with a possible D match to TRBD1 (6 bases). With 3 bases removed from V and 0 bases from J, the gap between germline ends came to 16 bases. Germline values: CDR1 SGDLS, CDR2 YYNGEE. The CDR3 has 18 amino acids. CDR3 coding DNA: TGTGCCAGCAGCGCCTCAGGGGCAGCCCCCTCTGGGGCCAACGTCCTGACTTTC. Translation: CASSASGAAPSGANVLTF.

The chain uses TRBV3-1 (or the pseudogene TRBV3-2) and TRBJ1-2, with TRBD1 matching over 10 bases. The V and J ends lost 4 bases and 4 bases, in that order; junction bases with no gene match: 12. The CDR3 sequence is 17 residues long. Germline-derived CDR1 and CDR2 are LGHDT and YNNKEL (reference sequence). This CDR3 reads CASSPPGQGRSIYGYTF. Here the CDR3 DNA reads TGTGCCAGCAGCCCACCGGGACAGGGGCGATCTATCTATGGCTACACCTTC.

The V call is TRBV9, the J call TRBJ2-7; D ambiguous. Germline-derived CDR1 and CDR2 are SGDLS and YYNGEE. There are 14 residues in the CDR3. V was shortened by 0 bases and J by 7 bases, with 14 bases between the two germline ends. CDR3 nucleotides: TGTGCCAGCAGCGTAGCCCCTCTCTCGAGGGAGCAGTACTTC. Translated, it gives CASSVAPLSREQYF.

This clone turned up a few times. V and J are TRBV6-5 and TRBJ1-4, with D perhaps matching TRBD1 (6 bases). The germline gives CDR1 MNHEY, CDR2 SVGAGI. The germline V and J ends were trimmed by 2 bases and 7 bases, with 11 bases remaining between them. This CDR3 has 14 residues. The CDR3: CASSYVRGGEKLFF. As DNA, the CDR3 is TGTGCCAGCAGTTACGTGAGGGGGGGTGAAAAACTGTTTTTT.

The V call is TRBV18, the J call TRBJ2-5; tentatively, D is TRBD1 (5 bases). V lost 3 bases and J lost 5, with 16 bases in between. This CDR3 comprises 15 residues. Per germline, CDR1 KGHSH and CDR2 LQKENI. The CDR3 region is CASSPFARQGETQYF. In DNA, the CDR3 is TGTGCCAGCTCACCCTTTGCCCGGCAGGGCGAGACCCAGTACTTC.

The CDR3 coding sequence is TGCGCCAGCAGCTCCGGACTAGCGGGAGTGGTATACGAGCAGTACTTC. It specifies CASSSGLAGVVYEQYF. The chain employs TRBV5-1 and TRBJ2-7; 13 positions agree with TRBD2. This CDR3 region has 16 residues. Germline V gene sequence: CDR1 SGHRS, CDR2 YFSETQ. V lost 3 bases and J lost 4; bases outside the gene matches: 7.

V is TRBV12-5 and J is TRBJ2-1; the D gene is possibly TRBD1 (6 bases). The V gene lost 2 bases and the J gene lost 0 bases, with 20 bases spanning the gap. Per the germline V gene, CDR1 is LGHNT and CDR2 is FRNRAP. This CDR3 contains 19 residues. CDR3 in amino acids: CASGLYKGGQRSSYNEQFF. The CDR3, as DNA: TGTGCTAGTGGTTTGTACAAGGGCGGACAGCGAAGCTCCTACAATGAGCAGTTCTTC.

The rearrangement links TRBV6-1 to TRBJ1-5, with a tentative D call TRBD1 (5 bases). Germline CDR1 is MNHNS and CDR2 is SASEGT. This CDR3 comprises 17 residues. The ends were cut back, 3 bases at V and 0 bases at J, with 15 bases in the middle. The CDR3 bases are TGTGCCAGCAGTGAGCGGGGGGTGCGTGGTAGCAATCAGCCCCAGCATTTT. It yields the protein CASSERGVRGSNQPQHF.

The chain joins TRBV12-5 to TRBJ2-2; 9 positions agree with TRBD1. Germline V gene sequence: CDR1 LGHNT, CDR2 FRNRAP. J lost 6 bases, V lost 0 bases, and 5 bases had no gene match. This CDR3 has 16 amino acids. CDR3 in DNA: TGTGCTAGTGGTTTGGTCTGGACAGGGGCCCCCGGGGAGCTGTTTTTT. Amino acid sequence: CASGLVWTGAPGELFF.

This clone was counted only a few times. V and J are TRBV5-1 and TRBJ1-5; tentative D call: TRBD1 (5 bases). The V end was cut by 4 bases, the J end by 3 bases, with 14 bases between. The CDR3 spans 15 residues. Germline CDR1 reads SGHRS; CDR2 reads YFSETQ. The CDR3 sequence is CASSTDTGTNQPQHF. The CDR3 region has the DNA TGCGCCAGCAGCACGGATACAGGTACCAATCAGCCCCAGCATTTT.

The J gene is TRBJ2-7, the V gene TRBV6-5; a weak D match, TRBD2 (6 bases). V dropped 8 bases and J dropped 2 bases, with 16 bases sitting between them. The CDR3 is made up of 14 amino acids. Germline V lookup: CDR1 MNHEY, CDR2 SVGAGI. CDR3 protein: CASEGLLLTYEQYF. CDR3 DNA: TGTGCCAGCGAGGGACTCCTGCTTACCTACGAGCAGTACTTC.

V is TRBV6-1 and J is TRBJ2-3, with TRBD1 matching 7 bases. Trimming cost V 2 bases and J 2 bases; bases outside gene matches: 7. The V gene's germline CDR1 is MNHNS and CDR2 SASEGT. This CDR3 spans 16 amino acids. This chain's CDR3 is CASSEKGQSYTDTQYF. In DNA, the CDR3 is TGTGCCAGCAGTGAAAAGGGACAGTCTTACACAGATACGCAGTATTTT.

The chain joins TRBV7-2 to TRBJ2-2; TRBD1 matches 8 bases. Trimming cost V 1 base and J 2 bases; bases outside gene matches: 6. Germline V gene data show CDR1 as SGHTA and CDR2 as FQGNSA. CDR3 length equals 17 residues. The CDR3 sequence is CASSLGRGPANTGELFF. The CDR3 DNA reads TGTGCCAGCAGCTTAGGCAGGGGGCCGGCAAACACCGGGGAGCTGTTTTTT.

The chain combines TRBV2 with TRBJ2-3; 10 nucleotides line up with TRBD2. Germline CDR1 is SNHLY and CDR2 is FYNNEI. This CDR3 contains 15 residues. V shed 11 bases and J 7 bases; nucleotides not matched to a gene: 15. In nucleotides, the CDR3 is TGTGCCTACCGACCGGGGCTAGCGGGGGATTATACGCAGTATTTT. Residues: CAYRPGLAGDYTQYF. The complete variable domain, with remaining parts taken from reference TRBV2 and TRBJ2-3, reads EPEVTQTPSHQVTQMGQEVILRCVPISNHLYFYWYRQILGQKVEFLVSFYNNEISEKSEIFDDQFSVERPDGSNFTLKIRSTKLEDSAMYFCAYRPGLAGDYTQYFGPGTRLTVL.

The J gene is TRBJ1-2, the V gene TRBV7-8; D call uncertain. Looked up from germline, CDR1 is SGHVS and CDR2 is FQNEAQ. V dropped 5 bases and J dropped 5 bases, with 21 bases sitting between them. CDR3 size: 16 residues. In nucleotides, the CDR3 is TGTGCCAGCAGCCCTCAGGCGTGGTATTTTGGGTATGGCTACACCTTC. It is translated as CASSPQAWYFGYGYTF.

This clone was counted a single time. The CDR3 protein is CASSRRLGDEQYV. Written as DNA, the CDR3 is TGTGCCAGCAGTCGGAGGCTTGGGGACGAGCAGTACGTC. The rearrangement uses TRBV27 and TRBJ2-7, with D perhaps matching TRBD2 (5 bases). There are 13 residues in the CDR3. The V gene lost 5 bases and the J gene lost 5 bases, with 13 bases spanning the gap. Germline CDR1 reads MNHEY; CDR2 reads SMNVEV (reference sequence).

V usage is TRBV7-2 and J usage is TRBJ2-1, with 14 bases fitting TRBD2. This CDR3 is 19 amino acids long. The V gene's germline CDR1 is SGHTA and CDR2 FQGNSA. The trim removed 5 bases at V and 7 bases at J, leaving 16 bases unmatched. CDR3 residues: CASSPLGPGTSGSWNEQFF. CDR3 nucleotide sequence: TGTGCCAGCAGCCCCCTAGGCCCCGGGACTAGCGGGAGTTGGAATGAGCAGTTCTTC.

V and J are TRBV29-1 and TRBJ1-3, with 7 positions matching TRBD1. In germline, CDR1 is SQVTM, CDR2 ANQGSEA. After removal of 6 bases from V and 0 bases from J, the junction contained 5 bases not matched to a gene. This CDR3 region has 14 residues. The CDR3 reads CSVLTGNSGNTIYF. The DNA of the CDR3 is TGCAGCGTCTTGACAGGGAACTCTGGAAACACCATATATTTT.

The genes are TRBV20-1 and TRBJ2-7; 9 bases are shared with TRBD2. Germline assignment: CDR1 DFQATT and CDR2 SNEGSKA (reference sequence). J lost 1 base, V lost 3 bases, and 13 bases had no gene match. The CDR3 runs to 17 residues. DNA for the CDR3: TGCAGTGCTAGTTTACACTCGCGGGAGGGCCGGTCCTACGAGCAGTACTTC. Translation: CSASLHSREGRSYEQYF.

This clone appeared once. The rearrangement joins TRBV3-1 (or the pseudogene TRBV3-2) to TRBJ1-6, with TRBD1 matching 7 bases. The germline V gene has CDR1 LGHDT and CDR2 YNNKEL (reference sequence). The CDR3 has 15 amino acids. With 3 bases clipped from V and 9 bases from J, the junction kept 8 bases outside the gene matches. The CDR3: CASSQPTGPRSPLHF. CDR3 nucleotide sequence: TGTGCCAGCAGCCAGCCGACAGGGCCCCGTTCACCCCTCCACTTT.

V is TRBV19 and J is TRBJ2-1; TRBD2 matches 8 bases. This CDR3 region has 17 residues. J lost 6 bases, V lost 9 bases, and 19 bases had no gene match. Germline V lookup: CDR1 LNHDA, CDR2 SQIVND (reference sequence). The CDR3 DNA reads TGTGCCAGCAACAGTCGCGGGAGGAGAACATCCCGCAATGAGCAGTTCTTC. It encodes CASNSRGRRTSRNEQFF.

This clone has more than one count but fewer than ten. The chain combines TRBV7-6 with TRBJ1-2; D is unresolved. The V gene lost 2 bases and the J gene lost 2 bases, with 9 bases spanning the gap. The CDR3 sequence is 14 residues long. The V gene's germline CDR1 is SGHVS and CDR2 FNYEAQ. CDR3 protein: CASSLWAGNYGYTF. The DNA of the CDR3 is TGTGCCAGCAGCTTATGGGCCGGAAACTATGGCTACACCTTC.

This chain links TRBV28 with TRBJ1-1, with a possible D match to TRBD1 (6 bases). V lost 5 bases to trimming and J lost 11 bases, with 24 bases between them. The V gene's germline CDR1 is MDHEN and CDR2 SYDVKM. This CDR3 has 15 amino acids. The DNA for the CDR3 is TGTGCCAGCAGTCGTACCCAAAACTCTAGACAGGACGCTTTCTTT. As protein: CASSRTQNSRQDAFF.

The gene calls are TRBV5-8 and TRBJ2-1; TRBD2 might be the D (5 bases). The V end lost 4 bases, the J end lost 4 bases, and 15 bases lay between the germline ends. The germline V gene has CDR1 SGHTS and CDR2 YDEGEE. CDR3 length equals 15 residues. The CDR3 loop is CASSNVGKRYNEQFF. The CDR3, as DNA: TGTGCCAGCAGCAATGTGGGGAAGCGGTACAATGAGCAGTTCTTC.

CDR3 nucleotides: TGTGCCAGTAGTTGGGGGGAAAGCACAGATACGCAGTATTTT. Its protein product is CASSWGESTDTQYF. This chain uses TRBV19 with TRBJ2-3; D perhaps matches TRBD2 (6 bases). V was clipped by 5 bases and J by 0 bases, with 9 bases between them. This CDR3 region has 14 residues. From germline, CDR1 is LNHDA and CDR2 SQIVND (reference sequence).

The gene calls are TRBV7-2 and TRBJ1-2, with a weak D call TRBD1 (6 bases). CDR1 is SGHTA, CDR2 FQGNSA, per germline. The CDR3 runs to 14 residues. V lost 5 bases, J lost 4 bases, and 14 bases lay in between. Here the CDR3 reads CASSPTGNRYGYTF. The DNA for the CDR3 is TGTGCCAGCAGCCCAACAGGGAATCGCTATGGCTACACCTTC. The whole variable domain, filled in from reference TRBV7-2 and TRBJ1-2, reads GAGVSQSPSNKVTEKGKDVELRCDPISGHTALYWYRQSLGQGLEFLIYFQGNSAPDKSGLPSDRFSAERTGGSVSTLTIQRTQQEDSAVYLCASSPTGNRYGYTFGSGTRLTVV.

V gene TRBV7-3 combines with J gene TRBJ1-2, with unresolved D. The CDR3 length is 14 residues. CDR1 SGHTA and CDR2 FQGTGA come from the germline V gene. The V end was cut by 5 bases, the J end by 3 bases, with 13 bases between. DNA of the CDR3: TGTGCCAGCAGCCTGGGCCCGGCCCACTATGGCTACACCTTC. The encoded protein is CASSLGPAHYGYTF.

This clone occurred once. The chain has TRBV7-2 and TRBJ2-6; TRBD1 matches 9 bases. Germline CDR1 SGHTA, CDR2 FQGNSA. The CDR3 extends over 18 amino acids. V shed 5 bases and J 0 bases; nucleotides not matched to a gene: 8. CDR3 DNA: TGTGCCAGCAGCCATGGACAGGGGATGCCCTCTGGGGCCAACGTCCTGACTTTC. Translating it yields CASSHGQGMPSGANVLTF.

The chain carries TRBV11-2 and TRBJ2-7, with TRBD2 matching over 7 bases. Trimming took 5 bases from V and 0 from J; bases not matched to a gene: 7. Per the germline V gene, CDR1 is SGHAT and CDR2 is FQNNGV. This CDR3 has 15 amino acids. The CDR3 region has the DNA TGTGCCAGCAGCCCTAGCGGCCTTCCCTCCTACGAGCAGTACTTC. Protein product: CASSPSGLPSYEQYF.

The CDR3 DNA reads as TGTGCCAGCTCACCACGGGCCTCAGGAGAGACCCAGTACTTC. Translated: CASSPRASGETQYF. The V and J genes are TRBV18 and TRBJ2-5; D unresolved. This CDR3 has 14 residues. The V end lost 1 base, the J end lost 4 bases, and 10 bases lay between the germline ends. Germline-derived CDR1 and CDR2 are KGHSH and LQKENI.